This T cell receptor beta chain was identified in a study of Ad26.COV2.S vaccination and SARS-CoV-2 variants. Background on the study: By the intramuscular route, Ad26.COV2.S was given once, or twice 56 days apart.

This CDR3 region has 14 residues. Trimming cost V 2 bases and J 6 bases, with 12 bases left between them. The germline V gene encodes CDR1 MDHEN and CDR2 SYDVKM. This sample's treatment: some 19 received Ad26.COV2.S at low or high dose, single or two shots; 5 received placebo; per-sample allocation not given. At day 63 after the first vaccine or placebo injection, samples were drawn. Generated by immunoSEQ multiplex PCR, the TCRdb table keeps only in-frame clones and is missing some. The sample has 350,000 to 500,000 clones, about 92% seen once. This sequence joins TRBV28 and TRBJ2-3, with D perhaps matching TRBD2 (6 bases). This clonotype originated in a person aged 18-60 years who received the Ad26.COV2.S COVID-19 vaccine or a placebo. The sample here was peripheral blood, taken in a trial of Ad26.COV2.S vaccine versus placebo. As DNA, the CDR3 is TGTGCCAGCAGTTTAGTCGGACGGGGGGATACGCAGTATTTT. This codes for CASSLVGRGDTQYF.